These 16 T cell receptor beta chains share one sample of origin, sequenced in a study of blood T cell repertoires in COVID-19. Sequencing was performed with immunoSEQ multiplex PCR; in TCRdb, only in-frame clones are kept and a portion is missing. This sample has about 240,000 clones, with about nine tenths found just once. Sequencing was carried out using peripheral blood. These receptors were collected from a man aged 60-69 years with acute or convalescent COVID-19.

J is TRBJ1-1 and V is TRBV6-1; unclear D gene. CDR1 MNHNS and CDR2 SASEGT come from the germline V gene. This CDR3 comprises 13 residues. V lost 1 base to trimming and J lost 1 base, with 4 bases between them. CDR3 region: CASSEGQNTEAFF. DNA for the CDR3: TGTGCCAGCAGTGAAGGGCAGAACACTGAAGCTTTCTTT.

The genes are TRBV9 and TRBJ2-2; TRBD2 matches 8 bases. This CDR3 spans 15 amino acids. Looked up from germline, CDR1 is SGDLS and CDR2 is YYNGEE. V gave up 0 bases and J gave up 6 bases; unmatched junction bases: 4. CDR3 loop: CASSVAGGMAGELFF. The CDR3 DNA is TGTGCCAGCAGCGTAGCGGGAGGGATGGCCGGGGAGCTGTTTTTT.

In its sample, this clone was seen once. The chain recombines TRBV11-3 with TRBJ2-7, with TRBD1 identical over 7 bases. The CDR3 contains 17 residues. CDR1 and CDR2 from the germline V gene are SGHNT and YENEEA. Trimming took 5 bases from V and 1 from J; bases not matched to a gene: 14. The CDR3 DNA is TGTGCCAGCAGCGGACGGGAAGGGGGCTCGAGGTCCTACGAGCAGTACTTC. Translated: CASSGREGGSRSYEQYF.

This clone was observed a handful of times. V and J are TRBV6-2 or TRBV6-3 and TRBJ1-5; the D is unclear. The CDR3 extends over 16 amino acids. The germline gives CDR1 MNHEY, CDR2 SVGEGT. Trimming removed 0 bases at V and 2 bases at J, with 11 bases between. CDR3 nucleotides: TGTGCCAGCAGTTACTCCCAGGCGAGTGGCAATCAGCCCCAGCATTTT. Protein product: CASSYSQASGNQPQHF.

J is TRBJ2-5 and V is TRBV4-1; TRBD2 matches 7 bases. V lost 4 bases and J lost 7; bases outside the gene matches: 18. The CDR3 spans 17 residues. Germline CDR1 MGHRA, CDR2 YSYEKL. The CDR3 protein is CASSLQVQASGLSTQYF. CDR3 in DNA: TGCGCCAGCAGCCTACAAGTTCAGGCTAGCGGTTTATCGACCCAGTACTTC.

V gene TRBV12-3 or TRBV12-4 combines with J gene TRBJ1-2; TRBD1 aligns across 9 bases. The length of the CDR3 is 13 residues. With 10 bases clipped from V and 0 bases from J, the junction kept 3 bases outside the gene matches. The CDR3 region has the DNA TGTGCCATCGACAGGGGGGCTAACTATGGCTACACCTTC. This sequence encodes CAIDRGANYGYTF.

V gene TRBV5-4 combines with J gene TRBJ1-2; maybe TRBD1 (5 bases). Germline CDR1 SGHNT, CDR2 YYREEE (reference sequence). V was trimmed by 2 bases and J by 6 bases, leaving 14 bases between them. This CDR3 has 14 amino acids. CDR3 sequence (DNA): TGTGCCAGCAGCTTACCCAGGGTATTGGATGGCTACACCTTC. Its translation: CASSLPRVLDGYTF.

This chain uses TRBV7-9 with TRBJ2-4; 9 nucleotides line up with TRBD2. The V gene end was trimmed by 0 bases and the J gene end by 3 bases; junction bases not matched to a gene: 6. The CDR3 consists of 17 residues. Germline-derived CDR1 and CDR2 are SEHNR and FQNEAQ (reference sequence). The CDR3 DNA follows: TGTGCCAGCAGCTTAGCGCTTAGCGGGAGAGGCAAAAACATTCAGTACTTC. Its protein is CASSLALSGRGKNIQYF.

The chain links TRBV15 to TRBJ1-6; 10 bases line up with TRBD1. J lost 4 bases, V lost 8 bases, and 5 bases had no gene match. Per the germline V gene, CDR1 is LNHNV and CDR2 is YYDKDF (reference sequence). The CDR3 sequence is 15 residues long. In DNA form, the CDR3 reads TGTGCCACCCAGGACAGGGGGAAGTATAATTCACCCCTCCACTTT. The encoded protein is CATQDRGKYNSPLHF.

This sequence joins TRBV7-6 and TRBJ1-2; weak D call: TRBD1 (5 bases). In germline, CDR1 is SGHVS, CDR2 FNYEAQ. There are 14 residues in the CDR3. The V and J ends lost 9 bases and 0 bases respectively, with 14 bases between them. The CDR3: CASAKTVTNYGYTF. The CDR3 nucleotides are TGTGCCAGTGCGAAGACAGTAACTAACTATGGCTACACCTTC.

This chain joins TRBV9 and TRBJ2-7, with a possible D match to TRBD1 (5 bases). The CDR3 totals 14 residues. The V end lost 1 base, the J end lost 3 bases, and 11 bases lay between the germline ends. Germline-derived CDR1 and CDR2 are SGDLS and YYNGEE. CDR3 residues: CASSVYHRGYEQYF. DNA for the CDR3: TGTGCCAGCAGCGTATACCATAGGGGCTACGAGCAGTACTTC.

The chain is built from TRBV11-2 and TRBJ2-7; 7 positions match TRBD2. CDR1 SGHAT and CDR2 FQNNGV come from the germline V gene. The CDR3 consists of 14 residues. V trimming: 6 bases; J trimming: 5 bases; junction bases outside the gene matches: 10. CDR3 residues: CASRSSTSRHEQYF. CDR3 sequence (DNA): TGTGCCAGCAGATCCTCGACTAGCCGGCACGAGCAGTACTTC.

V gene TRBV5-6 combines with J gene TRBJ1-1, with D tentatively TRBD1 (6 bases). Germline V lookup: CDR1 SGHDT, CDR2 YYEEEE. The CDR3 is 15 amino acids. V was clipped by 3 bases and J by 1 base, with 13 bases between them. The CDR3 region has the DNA TGTGCCAGCAGCTACTTTGGGGGCGAGAACACTGAAGCTTTCTTT. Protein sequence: CASSYFGGENTEAFF.

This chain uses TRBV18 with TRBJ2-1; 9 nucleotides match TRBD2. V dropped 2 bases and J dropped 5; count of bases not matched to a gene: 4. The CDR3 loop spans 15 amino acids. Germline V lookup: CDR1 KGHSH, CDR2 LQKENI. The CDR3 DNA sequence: TGTGCCAGCTCACCAAGACTAGCGGACAACAATGAGCAGTTCTTC. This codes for CASSPRLADNNEQFF.

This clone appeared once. The CDR3 protein is CASSLYLASGGSYNEQFF. CDR3 bases: TGTGCCAGCAGCCTTTATCTGGCTAGCGGGGGGTCCTACAATGAGCAGTTCTTC. V usage is TRBV4-2 and J usage is TRBJ2-1, with 11 nucleotides matching TRBD2. Germline lookup yields CDR1 LGHNA and CDR2 YNFKEQ. The CDR3 spans 18 residues. J was trimmed by 1 base and V by 4 bases; bases with no gene match: 9.

This chain's CDR3 is CASSEQSSKLGANVLTF. In DNA, the CDR3 is TGTGCCAGCAGCGAACAGTCTTCCAAGCTCGGGGCCAACGTCCTGACTTTC. The V gene is TRBV28, the J gene TRBJ2-6; D unresolved. CDR3 length equals 17 residues. The germline gives CDR1 MDHEN, CDR2 SYDVKM. The germline V and J ends were trimmed by 6 bases and 4 bases, with 19 bases remaining between them.